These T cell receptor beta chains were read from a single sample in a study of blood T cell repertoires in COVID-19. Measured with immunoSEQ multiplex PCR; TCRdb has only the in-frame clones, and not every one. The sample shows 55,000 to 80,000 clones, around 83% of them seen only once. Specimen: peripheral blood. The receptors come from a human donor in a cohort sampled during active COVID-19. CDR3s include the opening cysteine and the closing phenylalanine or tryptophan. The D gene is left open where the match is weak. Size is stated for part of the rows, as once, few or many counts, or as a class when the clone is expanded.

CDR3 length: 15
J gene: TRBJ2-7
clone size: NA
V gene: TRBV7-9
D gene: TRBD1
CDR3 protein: CASSSRDRRTYEQYF
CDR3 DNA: TGTGCCAGCAGCTCCCGGGACAGGCGAACCTACGAGCAGTACTTC

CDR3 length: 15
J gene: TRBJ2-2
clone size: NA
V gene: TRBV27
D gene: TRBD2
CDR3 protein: CASSLGGTNTGELFF
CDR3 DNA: TGTGCCAGCAGTTTGGGGGGGACTAACACCGGGGAGCTGTTTTTT

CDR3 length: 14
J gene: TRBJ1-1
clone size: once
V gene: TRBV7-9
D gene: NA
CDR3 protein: CASSLGGDWAEAFF
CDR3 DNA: TGTGCCAGCAGCTTAGGGGGGGACTGGGCTGAAGCTTTCTTT

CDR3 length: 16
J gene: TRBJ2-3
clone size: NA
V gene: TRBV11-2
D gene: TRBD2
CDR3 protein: CASSPGLAGRTDTQYF
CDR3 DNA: TGTGCCAGCAGCCCGGGACTAGCGGGCCGCACAGATACGCAGTATTTT

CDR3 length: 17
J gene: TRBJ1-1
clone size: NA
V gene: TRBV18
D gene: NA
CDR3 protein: CASSPLTPYRINTEAFF
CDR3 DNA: TGTGCCAGCTCACCTCTTACTCCGTACAGGATTAACACTGAAGCTTTCTTT

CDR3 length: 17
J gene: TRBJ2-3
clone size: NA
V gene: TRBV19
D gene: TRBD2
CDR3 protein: CASRRTSGLVLTDTQYF
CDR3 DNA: TGTGCCAGTAGGAGGACTAGCGGGCTTGTCCTCACAGATACGCAGTATTTT

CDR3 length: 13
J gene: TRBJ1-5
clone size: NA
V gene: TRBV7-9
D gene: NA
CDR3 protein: CASSLEAGQPQHF
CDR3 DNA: TGTGCCAGCAGCTTAGAAGCCGGGCAGCCCCAGCATTTT

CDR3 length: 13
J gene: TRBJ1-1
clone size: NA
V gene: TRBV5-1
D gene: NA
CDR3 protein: CASSTGVNTEAFF
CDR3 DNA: TGCGCCAGCAGCACCGGAGTGAACACTGAAGCTTTCTTT

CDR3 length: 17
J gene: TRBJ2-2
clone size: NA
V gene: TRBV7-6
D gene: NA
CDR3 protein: CASSPQGKIANTGELFF
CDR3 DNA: TGTGCCAGCAGCCCTCAGGGCAAGATCGCGAACACCGGGGAGCTGTTTTTT

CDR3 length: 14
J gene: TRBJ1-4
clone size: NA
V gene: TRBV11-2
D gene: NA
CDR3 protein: CASSFSGAQEKLFF
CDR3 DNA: TGTGCCAGCAGCTTCTCAGGGGCGCAGGAAAAACTGTTTTTT

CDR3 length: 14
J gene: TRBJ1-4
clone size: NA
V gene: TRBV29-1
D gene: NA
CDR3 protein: CSVESGPTNEKLFF
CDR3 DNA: TGCAGCGTTGAATCGGGTCCGACTAATGAAAAACTGTTTTTT

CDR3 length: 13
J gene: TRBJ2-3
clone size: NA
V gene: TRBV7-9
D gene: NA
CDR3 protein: CASSPRGPDTQYF
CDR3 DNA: TGTGCCAGCAGCCCCCGTGGCCCAGATACGCAGTATTTT

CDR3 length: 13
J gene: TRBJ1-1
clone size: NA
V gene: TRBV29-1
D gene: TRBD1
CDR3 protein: CSVVRTGDTEAFF
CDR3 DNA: TGCAGCGTTGTACGGACAGGGGACACTGAAGCTTTCTTT

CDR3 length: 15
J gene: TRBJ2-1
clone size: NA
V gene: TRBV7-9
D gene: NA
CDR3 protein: CASSHQGATRDEQFF
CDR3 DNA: TGTGCCAGCAGCCACCAGGGTGCGACTAGGGATGAGCAGTTCTTC

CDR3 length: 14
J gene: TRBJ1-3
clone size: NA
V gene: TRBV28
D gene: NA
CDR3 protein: CASSPGGSGNTIYF
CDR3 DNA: TGTGCCAGCAGCCCGGGGGGCTCTGGAAACACCATATATTTT

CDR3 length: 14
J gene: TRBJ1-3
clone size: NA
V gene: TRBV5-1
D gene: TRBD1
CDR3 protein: CASSYGTAGNTIYF
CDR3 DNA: TGCGCCAGCAGCTACGGGACAGCTGGAAACACCATATATTTT

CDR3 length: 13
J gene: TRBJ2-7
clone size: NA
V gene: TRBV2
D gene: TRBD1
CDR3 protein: CASRATGTYEQYF
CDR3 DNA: TGTGCCAGCAGGGCGACAGGGACCTACGAGCAGTACTTC

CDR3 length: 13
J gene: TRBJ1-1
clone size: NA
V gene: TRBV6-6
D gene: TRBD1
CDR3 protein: CATNRGANTEAFF
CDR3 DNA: TGTGCCACCAACAGGGGCGCGAACACTGAAGCTTTCTTT

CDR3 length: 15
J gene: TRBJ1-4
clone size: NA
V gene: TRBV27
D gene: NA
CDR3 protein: CASSPWAATNEKLFF
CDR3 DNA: TGTGCCAGCAGCCCCTGGGCCGCAACTAATGAAAAACTGTTTTTT

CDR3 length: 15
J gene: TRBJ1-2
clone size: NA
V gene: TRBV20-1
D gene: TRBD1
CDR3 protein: CSASGRTGENYGYTF
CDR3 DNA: TGCAGTGCTAGTGGCCGGACAGGGGAAAACTATGGCTACACCTTC

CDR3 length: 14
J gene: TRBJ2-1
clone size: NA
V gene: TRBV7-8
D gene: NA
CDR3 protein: CASSVGDIYNEQFF
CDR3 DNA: TGTGCCAGCAGCGTAGGGGACATCTACAATGAGCAGTTCTTC

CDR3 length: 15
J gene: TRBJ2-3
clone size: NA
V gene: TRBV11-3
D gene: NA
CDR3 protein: CASSLDGGAMDTQYF
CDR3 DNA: TGTGCCAGCAGCTTAGATGGGGGGGCGATGGATACGCAGTATTTT

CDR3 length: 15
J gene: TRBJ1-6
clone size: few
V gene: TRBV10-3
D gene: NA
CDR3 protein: CAISESAGGRSPLHF
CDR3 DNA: TGTGCCATCAGTGAGTCCGCGGGGGGAAGGTCACCCCTCCACTTT